The sample holds a few counts of the clone carrying this TCR beta chain. Its antigen is unidentified. MiXCR, applied by TCRdb to the 5' RACE reads, yields one record per CDR3 protein. In the table there are about 440,000 distinct CDR3 sequences, 15% to 20% of which are singletons. This sample is drawn from a study of CD8 T cells in ankylosing spondylitis. The CDR3 contains 14 residues. Trimming pared 7 bases from V and 1 base from J, leaving 11 bases between. Germline CDR1 and CDR2: MNHNS and SASEGT. Overall study results and limits: Ankylosing spondylitis blood appeared to carry a characteristic TCR beta motif of 7 or 8 highly homologous variants.

Sequenced sample: blood, either unsorted or a sorted T cell fraction (not recorded which). The chain joins TRBV6-1 to TRBJ1-3, with unresolved D. This TCR derives from a male donor with ankylosing spondylitis. In DNA, the CDR3 is TGTGCCAGCACTGGGAGTAGATCTGGAAACACCATATATTTT. Protein sequence: CASTGSRSGNTIYF.